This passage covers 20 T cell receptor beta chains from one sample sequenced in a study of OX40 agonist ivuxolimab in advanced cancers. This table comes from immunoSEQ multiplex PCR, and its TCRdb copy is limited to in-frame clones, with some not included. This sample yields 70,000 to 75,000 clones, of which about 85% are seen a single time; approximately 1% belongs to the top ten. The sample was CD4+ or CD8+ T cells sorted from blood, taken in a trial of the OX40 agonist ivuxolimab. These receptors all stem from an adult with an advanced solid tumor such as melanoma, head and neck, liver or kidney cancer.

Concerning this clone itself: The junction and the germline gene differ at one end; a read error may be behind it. This chain's CDR3 is CASSEVSGSRDTQYF. The DNA of the CDR3 is TGTGCCAGCAGTGAAGTTAGCGGGAGCAGAGATACGCAGTATTTT. V gene TRBV2 combines with J gene TRBJ2-3, with TRBD2 matching 9 bases. Germline-derived CDR1 and CDR2 are SNHLY and FYNNEI. The length of the CDR3 is 15 residues.

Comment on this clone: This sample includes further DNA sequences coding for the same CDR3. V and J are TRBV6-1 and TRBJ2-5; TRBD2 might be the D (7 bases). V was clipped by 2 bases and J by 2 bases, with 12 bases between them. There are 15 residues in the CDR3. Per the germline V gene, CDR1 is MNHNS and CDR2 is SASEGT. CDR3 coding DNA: TGTGCCAGCAGTGAAAGCGGGACACCTCAAGAGACCCAGTACTTC. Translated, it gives CASSESGTPQETQYF.

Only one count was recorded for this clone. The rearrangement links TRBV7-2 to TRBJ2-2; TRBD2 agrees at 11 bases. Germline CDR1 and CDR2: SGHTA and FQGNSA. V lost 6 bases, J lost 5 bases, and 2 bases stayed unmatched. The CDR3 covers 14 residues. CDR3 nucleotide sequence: TGTGCCAGCAGTACTAGCGGGGGAACCGGGGAGCTGTTTTTT. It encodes CASSTSGGTGELFF.

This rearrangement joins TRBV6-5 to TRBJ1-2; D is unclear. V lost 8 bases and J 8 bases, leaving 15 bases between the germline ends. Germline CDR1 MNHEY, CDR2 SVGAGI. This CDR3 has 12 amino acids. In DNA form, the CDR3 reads TGTGCCAGCGGGCCGAAGGTTGAAGGCTACACCTTC. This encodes CASGPKVEGYTF.

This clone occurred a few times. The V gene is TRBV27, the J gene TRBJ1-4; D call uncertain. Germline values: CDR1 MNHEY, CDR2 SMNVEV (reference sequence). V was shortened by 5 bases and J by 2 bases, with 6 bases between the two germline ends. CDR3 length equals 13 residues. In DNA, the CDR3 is TGTGCCAGCAGTACTCGGACTAATGAAAAACTGTTTTTT. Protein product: CASSTRTNEKLFF.

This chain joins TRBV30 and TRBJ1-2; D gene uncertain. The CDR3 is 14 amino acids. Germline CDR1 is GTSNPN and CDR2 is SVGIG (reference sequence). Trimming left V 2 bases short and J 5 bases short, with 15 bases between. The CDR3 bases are TGTGCCTGGAGTCCCACGGGTACCGATTATGGCTACACCTTC. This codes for CAWSPTGTDYGYTF.

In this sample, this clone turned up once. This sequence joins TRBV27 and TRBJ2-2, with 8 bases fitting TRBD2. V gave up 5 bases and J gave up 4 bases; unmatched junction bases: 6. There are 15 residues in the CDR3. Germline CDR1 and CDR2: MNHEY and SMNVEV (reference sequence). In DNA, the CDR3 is TGTGCCAGCAGTCCCGGGAGGGCGGGCACCGGGGAGCTGTTTTTT. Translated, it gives CASSPGRAGTGELFF.

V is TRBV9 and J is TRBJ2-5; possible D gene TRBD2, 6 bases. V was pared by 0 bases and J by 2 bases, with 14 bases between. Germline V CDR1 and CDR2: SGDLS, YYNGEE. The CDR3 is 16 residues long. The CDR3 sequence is CASSVGPAGGQETQYF. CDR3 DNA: TGTGCCAGCAGCGTAGGTCCAGCGGGCGGGCAAGAGACCCAGTACTTC.

The CDR3 DNA follows: TGTGCCAGCAGTGATGGACAGGAGCGGTACGAGCAGTACTTC. It translates to CASSDGQERYEQYF. This sequence joins TRBV6-1 and TRBJ2-7; TRBD1 agrees at 7 bases. Germline V lookup: CDR1 MNHNS, CDR2 SASEGT. V trimming: 3 bases; J trimming: 4 bases; junction bases outside the gene matches: 6. The CDR3 contains 14 residues.

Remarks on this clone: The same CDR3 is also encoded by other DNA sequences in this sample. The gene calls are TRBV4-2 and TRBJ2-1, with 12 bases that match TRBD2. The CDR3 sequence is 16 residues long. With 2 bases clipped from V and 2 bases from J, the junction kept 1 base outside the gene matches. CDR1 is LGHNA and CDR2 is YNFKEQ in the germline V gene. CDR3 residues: CASSQRTSGAYNEQFF. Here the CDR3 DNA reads TGTGCCAGCAGCCAACGGACTAGCGGGGCCTACAATGAGCAGTTCTTC.

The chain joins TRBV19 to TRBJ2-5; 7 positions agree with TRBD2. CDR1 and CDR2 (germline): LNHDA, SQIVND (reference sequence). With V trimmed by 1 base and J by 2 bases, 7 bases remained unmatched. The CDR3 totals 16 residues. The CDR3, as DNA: TGTGCCAGTAGTATAGGGGGGGGACGGAAGCAAGAGACCCAGTACTTC. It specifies CASSIGGGRKQETQYF.

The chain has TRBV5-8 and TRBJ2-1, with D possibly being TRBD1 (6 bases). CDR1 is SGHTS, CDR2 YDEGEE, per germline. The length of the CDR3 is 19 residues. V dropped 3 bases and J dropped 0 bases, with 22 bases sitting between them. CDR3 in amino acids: CASSSLRLGHLSSYNEQFF. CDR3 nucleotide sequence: TGTGCCAGCAGCTCACTTAGACTGGGACACCTAAGCTCCTACAATGAGCAGTTCTTC. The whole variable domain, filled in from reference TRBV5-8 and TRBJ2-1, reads EAGVTQSPTHLIKTRGQQATLRCSPISGHTSVYWYQQALGLGLQFLLWYDEGEERNRGNFPPRFSGRQFPNYSSELNVNALELEDSALYLCASSSLRLGHLSSYNEQFFGPGTRLTVL.

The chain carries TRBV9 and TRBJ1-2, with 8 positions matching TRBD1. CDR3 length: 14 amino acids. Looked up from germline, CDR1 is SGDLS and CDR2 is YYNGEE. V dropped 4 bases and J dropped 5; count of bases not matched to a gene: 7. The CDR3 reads CASSQGAVLYGYTF. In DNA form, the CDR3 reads TGTGCCAGCAGCCAGGGGGCTGTATTGTATGGCTACACCTTC.

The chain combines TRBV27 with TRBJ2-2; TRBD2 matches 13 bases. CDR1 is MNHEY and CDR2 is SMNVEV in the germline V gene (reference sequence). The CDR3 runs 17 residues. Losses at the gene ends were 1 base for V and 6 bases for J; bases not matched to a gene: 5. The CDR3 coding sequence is TGTGCCAGCAGTTTATTGCGACTAGCGGGAGGTTCCGGGGAGCTGTTTTTT. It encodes CASSLLRLAGGSGELFF.

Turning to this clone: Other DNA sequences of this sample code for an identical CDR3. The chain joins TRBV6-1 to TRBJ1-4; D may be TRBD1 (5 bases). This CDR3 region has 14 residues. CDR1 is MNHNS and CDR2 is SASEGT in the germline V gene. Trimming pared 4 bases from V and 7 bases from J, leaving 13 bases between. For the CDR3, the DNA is TGTGCCAGCAGTGCCAGAGATGGGGCTGAAAAACTGTTTTTT. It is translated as CASSARDGAEKLFF.

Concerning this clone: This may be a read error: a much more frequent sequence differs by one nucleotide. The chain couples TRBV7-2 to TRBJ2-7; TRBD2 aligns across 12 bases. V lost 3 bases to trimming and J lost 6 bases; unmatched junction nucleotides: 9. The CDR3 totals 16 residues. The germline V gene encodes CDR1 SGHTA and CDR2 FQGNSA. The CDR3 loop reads CASSFGSSGRASEQYF. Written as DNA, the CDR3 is TGTGCCAGCAGCTTTGGGTCTAGCGGGAGGGCCTCCGAGCAGTACTTC.

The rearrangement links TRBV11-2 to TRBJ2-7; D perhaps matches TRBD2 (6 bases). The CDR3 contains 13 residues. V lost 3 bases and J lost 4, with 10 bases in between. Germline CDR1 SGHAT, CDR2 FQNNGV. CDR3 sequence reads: CASSLGREYEQYF. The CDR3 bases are TGTGCCAGCAGCTTGGGGCGGGAATACGAGCAGTACTTC.

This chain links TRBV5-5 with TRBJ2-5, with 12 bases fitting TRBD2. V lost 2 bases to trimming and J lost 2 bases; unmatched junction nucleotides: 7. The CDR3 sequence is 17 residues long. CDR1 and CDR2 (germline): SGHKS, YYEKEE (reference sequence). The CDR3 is CASSFGLAGTSQETQYF. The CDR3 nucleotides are TGTGCCAGCAGCTTTGGACTAGCGGGAACCTCACAAGAGACCCAGTACTTC.

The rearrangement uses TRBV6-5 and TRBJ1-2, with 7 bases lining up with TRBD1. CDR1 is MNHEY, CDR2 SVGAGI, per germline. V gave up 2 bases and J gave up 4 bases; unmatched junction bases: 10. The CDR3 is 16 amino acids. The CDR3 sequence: CASSYTTGMELYGYTF. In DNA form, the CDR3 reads TGTGCCAGCAGTTACACGACAGGGATGGAACTCTATGGCTACACCTTC.

The CDR3 region has the DNA TGTGCCAGCAGTTCGGGACAGAGGATATCCGGGGAGCTGTTTTTT. Translated: CASSSGQRISGELFF. The rearrangement links TRBV6-5 to TRBJ2-2; 7 bases fit TRBD1. V shed 4 bases, J shed 6 bases, and the junction held 8 bases outside the gene matches. CDR1 is MNHEY, CDR2 SVGAGI, per germline. This CDR3 region has 15 residues.